These 22 T cell receptor beta chains were sequenced from one sample in a study of Ad26.COV2.S vaccination and SARS-CoV-2 variants. Treatment defined: around 19 received Ad26.COV2.S at low or high dose, single or two shots; 5 received placebo; per-sample allocation not given. The samples date from day 63 after the first vaccine or placebo injection. Produced via immunoSEQ multiplex PCR; TCRdb's table is partial and in-frame only. The sample lists about 380,000 clones, approximately 83% occurring once. Sample: peripheral blood, taken in a trial of Ad26.COV2.S vaccine versus placebo. Receptor source: a person between 18 and 59 years old who received the Ad26.COV2.S COVID-19 vaccine or a placebo.

The V gene is TRBV6-5, the J gene TRBJ2-5; D remains ambiguous. V was clipped by 8 bases and J by 1 base, with 8 bases between them. Germline CDR1 MNHEY, CDR2 SVGAGI. The CDR3 consists of 12 residues. CDR3 in DNA: TGTGCCAGCGGGCGCCCCCAAGAGACCCAGTACTTC. It specifies CASGRPQETQYF.

Turning to this clone: Other DNA sequences in this specimen translate into the identical CDR3. The rearrangement links TRBV20-1 to TRBJ2-3; D remains ambiguous. With 3 bases removed from V and 4 bases from J, the gap between germline ends came to 5 bases. Germline CDR1 and CDR2: DFQATT and SNEGSKA (reference sequence). The CDR3 contains 11 residues. Here the CDR3 reads CSASLADTQYF. The DNA for the CDR3 is TGCAGTGCTAGTTTGGCAGATACGCAGTATTTT.

This chain joins TRBV6-5 and TRBJ1-1; tentatively, D is TRBD1 (5 bases). The CDR3 spans 12 residues. Germline CDR1 reads MNHEY; CDR2 reads SVGAGI. Trimming took 2 bases from V and 5 from J, leaving 6 bases between them. This CDR3 reads CASSYGGTEAFF. In DNA, the CDR3 is TGTGCCAGCAGTTACGGGGGGACTGAAGCTTTCTTT.

The chain is built from TRBV19 and TRBJ1-2, with D possibly matching TRBD1 (5 bases). CDR1 is LNHDA and CDR2 is SQIVND in the germline V gene (reference sequence). V gave up 7 bases and J gave up 6 bases, with 15 bases separating them. The CDR3 totals 13 residues. The CDR3 coding sequence is TGTGCCAGTACGCAGAGGGGTCGCGATGGCTACACCTTC. Its protein product is CASTQRGRDGYTF.

V gene TRBV12-5 combines with J gene TRBJ1-1; 12 nucleotides align to TRBD1. The CDR3 is 17 amino acids. Per germline, CDR1 LGHNT and CDR2 FRNRAP. The V gene end was trimmed by 3 bases and the J gene end by 5 bases; junction bases not matched to a gene: 10. The DNA for the CDR3 is TGTGCTAGTGGTTTCTGGCCCGGGACAGGGGGCGCGACTGAAGCTTTCTTT. Protein product: CASGFWPGTGGATEAFF.

The rearrangement uses TRBV18 and TRBJ1-4; possibly TRBD1 for D (5 bases). V gave up 8 bases and J gave up 2 bases, with 9 bases separating them. Germline CDR1 and CDR2: KGHSH and LQKENI. The CDR3 covers 13 residues. The CDR3: CASTRQTNEKLFF. The CDR3 DNA reads TGTGCCAGCACAAGACAGACTAATGAAAAACTGTTTTTT.

This clone was detected a few times. CDR3: CALSRNPRYHEQFF. The CDR3 region has the DNA TGTGCCTTATCGAGGAACCCACGGTACCATGAGCAGTTCTTC. The chain links TRBV7-9 to TRBJ2-1, with unresolved D. Germline lookup yields CDR1 SEHNR and CDR2 FQNEAQ (reference sequence). Trimming cost V 11 bases and J 8 bases, with 22 bases left between them. There are 14 residues in the CDR3.

The J gene is TRBJ2-7, the V gene TRBV27, with D uncertain. The CDR3 runs 12 residues. The germline V and J ends were trimmed by 5 bases and 6 bases, with 11 bases remaining between them. Germline CDR1 MNHEY, CDR2 SMNVEV (reference sequence). The CDR3 region has the DNA TGTGCCAGCAGTCGTAGTTCGGGCGAGCAGTACTTC. Translated: CASSRSSGEQYF.

A few counts support this clone. The rearrangement links TRBV29-1 to TRBJ1-3; D is undetermined. V dropped 7 bases and J dropped 0 bases, with 10 bases sitting between them. This CDR3 is built from 13 residues. Germline assignment: CDR1 SQVTM and CDR2 ANQGSEA. CDR3 amino acids: CSARTASGNTIYF. The CDR3 bases are TGCAGCGCCCGGACTGCCTCTGGAAACACCATATATTTT.

This chain joins TRBV19 and TRBJ2-7; 7 nucleotides agree with TRBD2. V lost 1 base, J lost 2 bases, and 8 bases stayed unmatched. Germline CDR1 reads LNHDA; CDR2 reads SQIVND (reference sequence). The CDR3 is made up of 16 amino acids. This chain's CDR3 is CASSIGEGSHPYEQYF. CDR3 nucleotides: TGTGCCAGTAGTATAGGGGAGGGGTCGCATCCCTACGAGCAGTACTTC.

The J gene is TRBJ2-7, the V gene TRBV6-1; the match to TRBD1 covers 8 bases. Germline V gene lookup returns CDR1 MNHNS and CDR2 SASEGT. The CDR3 is 18 amino acids. The V and J ends lost 1 base and 2 bases, in that order; junction bases with no gene match: 13. The CDR3 protein is CASSEGVGPGDRPYEQYF. The CDR3 DNA follows: TGTGCCAGCAGTGAAGGAGTAGGGCCTGGGGACAGGCCCTACGAGCAGTACTTC.

CDR3 nucleotide sequence: TGTGCCAGCAGTTCAGATAACACCGGGGAGCTGTTTTTT. Translating it yields CASSSDNTGELFF. This chain links TRBV2 with TRBJ2-2; D remains unclear. V lost 5 bases and J lost 2, with 6 bases in between. The germline CDR1 and CDR2 sequences are SNHLY and FYNNEI. CDR3 length: 13 residues.

The chain recombines TRBV7-3 with TRBJ1-3, with a tentative D call TRBD1 (6 bases). The CDR3 has 15 residues. Per the germline V gene, CDR1 is SGHTA and CDR2 is FQGTGA. Trimming stripped 5 bases from V and 2 bases from J, with 13 bases between. This chain's CDR3 is CASSPQGGAGNTIYF. The DNA for the CDR3 is TGTGCCAGCAGCCCACAGGGAGGAGCTGGAAACACCATATATTTT.

The V and J genes are TRBV9 and TRBJ2-7; 8 bases are a match to TRBD1. In germline, CDR1 is SGDLS, CDR2 YYNGEE. The ends lost 2 bases at V and 4 bases at J; junction bases unmatched: 5. The CDR3 covers 14 residues. The CDR3 is CASSVQGQAYEQYF. The CDR3 DNA follows: TGTGCCAGCAGCGTCCAGGGACAGGCATACGAGCAGTACTTC.

The chain is built from TRBV9 and TRBJ2-7; D ambiguous. The V gene's germline CDR1 is SGDLS and CDR2 YYNGEE. This CDR3 has 14 residues. The V end lost 0 bases, the J end lost 0 bases, and 7 bases lay between the germline ends. CDR3 nucleotide sequence: TGTGCCAGCAGCGTAGGGGCGGACTCCTACGAGCAGTACTTC. Amino acids: CASSVGADSYEQYF. The complete variable domain, with remaining parts taken from reference TRBV9 and TRBJ2-7, reads DSGVTQTPKHLITATGQRVTLRCSPRSGDLSVYWYQQSLDQGLQFLIQYYNGEERAKGNILERFSAQQFPDLHSELNLSSLELGDSALYFCASSVGADSYEQYFGPGTRLTVT.

This rearrangement joins TRBV4-1 to TRBJ2-1; D is unresolved. The V end was cut by 4 bases, the J end by 7 bases, with 8 bases between. This CDR3 has 12 residues. CDR1 is MGHRA and CDR2 is YSYEKL in the germline V gene. CDR3 amino acids: CASSLVDNEQFF. The CDR3 DNA sequence: TGCGCCAGCAGCCTTGTCGATAATGAGCAGTTCTTC.

This clone was found once. The gene calls are TRBV4-1 and TRBJ2-7; 7 bases map to TRBD1. This CDR3 is built from 16 residues. Germline CDR1 and CDR2: MGHRA and YSYEKL. V shed 5 bases, J shed 3 bases, and the junction held 13 bases outside the gene matches. The CDR3 DNA is TGCGCCAGCAGCTGGGACGCGAGGGGGCCGGTCTACGAGCAGTACTTC. Its translation is CASSWDARGPVYEQYF.

The chain is built from TRBV19 and TRBJ2-1; 10 positions agree with TRBD1. The CDR3 covers 18 residues. Germline assignment: CDR1 LNHDA and CDR2 SQIVND (reference sequence). V was clipped by 6 bases and J by 6 bases; unmatched bases: 17. This CDR3 reads CASSKGQGFFLPPNEQFF. Written as DNA, the CDR3 is TGTGCCAGTAGCAAGGGACAGGGGTTTTTCCTACCCCCCAATGAGCAGTTCTTC.

This clone was seen only once. This rearrangement joins TRBV18 to TRBJ1-3; D is uncertain. Deletions cut 3 bases from V and 2 bases from J, with 14 bases between. Germline V lookup: CDR1 KGHSH, CDR2 LQKENI. This CDR3 contains 16 residues. CDR3 in amino acids: CASSPGIRHTGNTIYF. The DNA for the CDR3 is TGTGCCAGCTCACCGGGGATAAGGCATACTGGAAACACCATATATTTT.

The chain combines TRBV7-9 with TRBJ2-7; no firm D call. The CDR3 is 13 residues long. Germline V gives CDR1 SEHNR, CDR2 FQNEAQ (reference sequence). Deletions cut 5 bases from V and 3 bases from J, with 11 bases between. CDR3 DNA: TGTGCCAGCAGCATCGGTGAAGTCTACGAGCAGTACTTC. This codes for CASSIGEVYEQYF.

This sequence joins TRBV24-1 and TRBJ1-4; 9 bases line up with TRBD1. Germline CDR1 is KGHDR and CDR2 is SFDVKD. CDR3 length equals 15 residues. V was pared by 3 bases and J by 8 bases, with 6 bases of the junction left unmatched. The CDR3 coding sequence is TGTGCCACCAGTGATCCACAGGGGGCTGGCGAAAAACTGTTTTTT. Protein product: CATSDPQGAGEKLFF.

The genes are TRBV2 and TRBJ1-5; weak D call: TRBD1 (5 bases). V lost 3 bases to trimming and J lost 7 bases, with 13 bases between them. Germline-derived CDR1 and CDR2 are SNHLY and FYNNEI. This CDR3 region has 14 residues. The CDR3 here is CASSDVGARQPQHF. As DNA, the CDR3 is TGTGCCAGCAGTGATGTAGGGGCTAGGCAGCCCCAGCATTTT. Based on the CDR3 plus reference TRBV2 and TRBJ1-5, the full variable domain is EPEVTQTPSHQVTQMGQEVILRCVPISNHLYFYWYRQILGQKVEFLVSFYNNEISEKSEIFDDQFSVERPDGSNFTLKIRSTKLEDSAMYFCASSDVGARQPQHFGDGTRLSIL.